Each of the 23 T cell receptor beta chains below was sequenced from the same sample in a study of liver allograft versus peripheral blood T cells. Turning to the study itself: In transplanted livers, T cell receptor repertoires were compared with those found in the recipients' peripheral blood.

One entry per CDR3 protein, called by TCRdb with MiXCR from the reads. The sample shows some 5,600 distinct CDR3 sequences, 11% to 15% of them seen only once. The receptors derive from a human patient who had a liver transplant. Some T cells may have originated in the graft donor.

This clonotype is termed medium-sized. This chain connects TRBV6-1 to TRBJ1-1; D perhaps matches TRBD1 (5 bases). Trimming took off 8 bases at V and 8 bases at J, with 21 bases between the two ends. CDR3 length equals 14 residues. Germline CDR1 MNHNS, CDR2 SASEGT. In nucleotides, the CDR3 is TGTGCCAGCTCATCCCAGCCCGGGGCAAGGGAAGCTTTCTTT. This gives the protein CASSSQPGAREAFF.

Remarks on this clonotype: A much more abundant neighbour one base away suggests this may be a read error. This chain joins TRBV19 and TRBJ2-5; D remains unclear. The germline V gene encodes CDR1 LNHDA and CDR2 SQIVND (reference sequence). V dropped 3 bases and J dropped 1 base, with 18 bases sitting between them. This CDR3 is built from 17 residues. CDR3 sequence reads: CASSILFEIQLQETQYF. The CDR3, as DNA: TGTGCCAGTAGTATTCTCTTCGAGATACAACTCCAAGAGACCCAGTACTTC.

The genes are TRBV7-9 and TRBJ2-5; unclear D gene. V lost 2 bases, J lost 6 bases, and 7 bases lay in between. Germline V gives CDR1 SEHNR, CDR2 FQNEAQ (reference sequence). The length of the CDR3 is 12 residues. CDR3 protein: CASSLPLQTQYF. The CDR3 DNA reads as TGTGCCAGCAGCTTACCCCTCCAGACCCAGTACTTC.

The V and J genes are TRBV20-1 and TRBJ2-3, with D uncertain. Germline lookup yields CDR1 DFQATT and CDR2 SNEGSKA (reference sequence). V was pared by 4 bases and J by 4 bases, with 9 bases between. The CDR3 contains 12 residues. CDR3 coding DNA: TGCAGTGCTACAGGAGAGTCAGATACGCAGTATTTT. Amino acid sequence: CSATGESDTQYF.

The gene calls are TRBV2 and TRBJ1-3, with 9 nucleotides matching TRBD1. V was clipped by 6 bases and J by 9 bases; unmatched bases: 15. Germline CDR1 SNHLY, CDR2 FYNNEI. The CDR3 spans 16 residues. The CDR3 region is CASRVPRGQGKSTIYF. The DNA of the CDR3 is TGTGCCAGCAGGGTACCCCGGGGACAGGGTAAAAGCACCATATATTTT.

This clonotype was found a few times. J is TRBJ1-1 and V is TRBV12-3 or TRBV12-4, with D unresolved. V was pared by 3 bases and J by 3 bases, with 8 bases between. The CDR3 runs 13 residues. The CDR3: CASSLISDTEAFF. The CDR3 nucleotides are TGTGCCAGCAGTTTGATAAGTGACACTGAAGCTTTCTTT.

In this sample, this clonotype is medium-sized. The chain has TRBV19 and TRBJ1-6; the D gene is possibly TRBD1 (6 bases). V was cut by 4 bases and J by 7 bases, with 17 bases left in between. The CDR3 runs to 16 residues. Per germline, CDR1 LNHDA and CDR2 SQIVND (reference sequence). CDR3 DNA sequence: TGTGCCAGTAGTAGCGGACAGCCTGATGAAAATTCACCCCTCCACTTT. Translation: CASSSGQPDENSPLHF. The full variable domain, completed using reference TRBV19 and TRBJ1-6, is DGGITQSPKYLFRKEGQNVTLSCEQNLNHDAMYWYRQDPGQGLRLIYYSQIVNDFQKGDIAEGYSVSREKKESFPLTVTSAQKNPTAFYLCASSSGQPDENSPLHFGNGTRLTVT.

This clonotype was detected a few times. The rearrangement links TRBV7-9 to TRBJ2-1; tentatively, D is TRBD1 or TRBD2 (5 bases each). Germline CDR1 SEHNR, CDR2 FQNEAQ (reference sequence). The CDR3 loop spans 14 amino acids. Trimming took 8 bases from V and 6 from J, leaving 17 bases between them. DNA of the CDR3: TGTGCCAGCTTCCGGGCACGGGGCTCCAATGAGCAGTTCTTC. This codes for CASFRARGSNEQFF.

Only a few counts were recorded for this clonotype. V gene TRBV20-1 combines with J gene TRBJ2-1; 10 bases fit TRBD2. CDR1 and CDR2 from the germline V gene are DFQATT and SNEGSKA (reference sequence). V was clipped by 5 bases and J by 7 bases; unmatched bases: 5. This CDR3 is built from 13 residues. CDR3 sequence (DNA): TGCAGTGCTCTCCGGACTAGCGGAAATGAGCAGTTCTTC. Translating it yields CSALRTSGNEQFF.

This clonotype rates as medium-sized. The V gene is TRBV28, the J gene TRBJ2-7; D tentatively fits TRBD1 or TRBD2 (5 bases each). The CDR3 is 16 residues long. The V gene lost 6 bases and the J gene lost 2 bases, with 20 bases spanning the gap. Per the germline V gene, CDR1 is MDHEN and CDR2 is SYDVKM. This CDR3 reads CASSRIMGVAPYEQYF. The CDR3 DNA is TGTGCCAGCAGCCGGATTATGGGGGTCGCCCCCTACGAGCAGTACTTC.

By share of the sample, this clonotype is medium-sized. The chain joins TRBV6-5 to TRBJ2-7; no clear D gene. The V gene lost 0 bases and the J gene lost 4 bases, with 19 bases spanning the gap. Germline CDR1 is MNHEY and CDR2 is SVGAGI. CDR3 length equals 17 residues. The CDR3 nucleotides are TGTGCCAGCAGTTACTCCATTCGCAAGGGTCTCGGGTACGAGCAGTACTTC. Protein: CASSYSIRKGLGYEQYF.

This clonotype is labeled as medium-sized. This rearrangement joins TRBV14 to TRBJ2-7, with 11 bases that match TRBD2. CDR1 SGHDN and CDR2 FVKESK come from the germline V gene. V lost 4 bases and J lost 2; bases outside the gene matches: 4. CDR3 size: 15 residues. CDR3 loop: CASSRGLAGTYEQYF. The DNA for the CDR3 is TGTGCCAGCAGCCGAGGACTAGCGGGTACCTACGAGCAGTACTTC.

Judged by abundance, this clonotype is medium-sized. This chain links TRBV5-6 with TRBJ1-3; no definite D call. Germline V gives CDR1 SGHDT, CDR2 YYEEEE. The CDR3 spans 15 residues. Trimming pared 3 bases from V and 8 bases from J, leaving 18 bases between. This chain's CDR3 is CASSSLAGVADTIYF. The CDR3 DNA follows: TGTGCCAGCAGCTCACTGGCCGGAGTCGCAGACACCATATATTTT.

This clonotype is judged medium-sized. The V gene is TRBV6-1, the J gene TRBJ1-6; possibly TRBD1 for D (5 bases). Trimming cost V 10 bases and J 6 bases, with 16 bases left between them. Germline CDR1 reads MNHNS; CDR2 reads SASEGT. This CDR3 has 14 amino acids. CDR3 bases: TGTGCCACCGAACCGGGACGCTCTAATTCACCCCTCCACTTT. It yields the protein CATEPGRSNSPLHF.

The chain has TRBV2 and TRBJ2-1, with D unclear. The V end lost 7 bases, the J end lost 9 bases, and 13 bases lay between the germline ends. The CDR3 consists of 12 residues. Per the germline V gene, CDR1 is SNHLY and CDR2 is FYNNEI. The CDR3: CASTRNGGEQFF. The CDR3 region has the DNA TGTGCCAGCACCCGGAACGGCGGTGAGCAGTTCTTC. The full variable domain, its missing parts supplied by reference TRBV2 and TRBJ2-1, is EPEVTQTPSHQVTQMGQEVILRCVPISNHLYFYWYRQILGQKVEFLVSFYNNEISEKSEIFDDQFSVERPDGSNFTLKIRSTKLEDSAMYFCASTRNGGEQFFGPGTRLTVL.

V gene TRBV28 combines with J gene TRBJ2-5; 7 bases are a match to TRBD1. Germline V gene lookup returns CDR1 MDHEN and CDR2 SYDVKM. The CDR3 contains 15 residues. The J segment lost 1 base and the V segment lost 5 bases, leaving 7 bases of the junction unmatched. The CDR3 protein is CASSILGGTQETQYF. DNA for the CDR3: TGTGCCAGCAGTATCTTAGGGGGCACCCAAGAGACCCAGTACTTC.

This clonotype is labeled medium-sized. The chain is built from TRBV20-1 and TRBJ1-5, with unresolved D. This CDR3 contains 12 residues. Germline V gene lookup returns CDR1 DFQATT and CDR2 SNEGSKA (reference sequence). With 3 bases removed from V and 15 bases from J, the gap between germline ends came to 18 bases. CDR3 in DNA: TGCAGTGCTAGGGATAAGGCTAAGACTCGGCATTTT. Its protein product is CSARDKAKTRHF.

In this sample, this clonotype turned up a few times. V is TRBV7-2 and J is TRBJ2-1; perhaps TRBD2 as D (5 bases). Germline CDR1 is SGHTA and CDR2 is FQGNSA. Trimming removed 5 bases from V and 6 bases from J, with 14 bases in between. The CDR3 spans 14 residues. The CDR3 DNA is TGTGCCAGCAGCGTTCTTCTCAGCGGCAATGAGCAGTTCTTC. Protein product: CASSVLLSGNEQFF. Looking up the rest from reference TRBV7-2 and TRBJ2-1 gives the full variable domain: GAGVSQSPSNKVTEKGKDVELRCDPISGHTALYWYRQSLGQGLEFLIYFQGNSAPDKSGLPSDRFSAERTGGSVSTLTIQRTQQEDSAVYLCASSVLLSGNEQFFGPGTRLTVL.

This clonotype is judged medium-sized. The genes are TRBV24-1 and TRBJ1-1; unclear D gene. The V end was cut by 4 bases, the J end by 4 bases, with 15 bases between. Germline CDR1 is KGHDR and CDR2 is SFDVKD. CDR3 length: 15 residues. The CDR3 loop reads CATSDPSGEGTEAFF. In nucleotides, the CDR3 is TGTGCCACCAGTGACCCCTCGGGTGAGGGCACTGAAGCTTTCTTT.

Comment on this clonotype: A read error is possible here, since a much larger clone lies one base away. The V gene is TRBV6-1, the J gene TRBJ2-7; a possible D gene is TRBD2 (5 bases). Looked up from germline, CDR1 is MNHNS and CDR2 is SASEGT. The CDR3 is 16 residues long. V dropped 3 bases and J dropped 1 base, with 16 bases sitting between them. CDR3 in DNA: TGTGCCAGCAGTGACGGCGGTGGAGGCAGGTCCTACGAGCAGTACTTC. It translates to CASSDGGGGRSYEQYF.

The chain links TRBV7-9 to TRBJ1-1; D ambiguous. CDR1 and CDR2 (germline): SEHNR, FQNEAQ (reference sequence). The CDR3 is 13 amino acids. The ends were cut back, 5 bases at V and 1 base at J, with 8 bases in the middle. CDR3 sequence: CASSLTENTEAFF. CDR3 DNA: TGTGCCAGCAGCCTGACGGAGAACACTGAAGCTTTCTTT.

This clonotype was counted ten times or more. The chain employs TRBV5-6 and TRBJ1-2, with unresolved D. The CDR3 loop spans 13 amino acids. Between the trimmed V and J ends, which lost 0 bases and 3 bases, there was a span of 6 bases. Germline V gene lookup returns CDR1 SGHDT and CDR2 YYEEEE. The CDR3 DNA is TGTGCCAGCAGCTTGGTCAGTTACTATGGCTACACCTTC. Residues: CASSLVSYYGYTF.

This clonotype rates as medium-sized. The chain combines TRBV6-6 with TRBJ1-4, with 7 bases aligning to TRBD1. V lost 4 bases, J lost 6 bases, and 14 bases stayed unmatched. CDR1 is MNHNY and CDR2 is SVGAGI in the germline V gene (reference sequence). The CDR3 runs 17 residues. The CDR3 loop is CASSSLIGQAEYEKLFF. The CDR3 DNA reads as TGTGCCAGCAGTTCCCTCATCGGACAGGCTGAATATGAAAAACTGTTTTTT.